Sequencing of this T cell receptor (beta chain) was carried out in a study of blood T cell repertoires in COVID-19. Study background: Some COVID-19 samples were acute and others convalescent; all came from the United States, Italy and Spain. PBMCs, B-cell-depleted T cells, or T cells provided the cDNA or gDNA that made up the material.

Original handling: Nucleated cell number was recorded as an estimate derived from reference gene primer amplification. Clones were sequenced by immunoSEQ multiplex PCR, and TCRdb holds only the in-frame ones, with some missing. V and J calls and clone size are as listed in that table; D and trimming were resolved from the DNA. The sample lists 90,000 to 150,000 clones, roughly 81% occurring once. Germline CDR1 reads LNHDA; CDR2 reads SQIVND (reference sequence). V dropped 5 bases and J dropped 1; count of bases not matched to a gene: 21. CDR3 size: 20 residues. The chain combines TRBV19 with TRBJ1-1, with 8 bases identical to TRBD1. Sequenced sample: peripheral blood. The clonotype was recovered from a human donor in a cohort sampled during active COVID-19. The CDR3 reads CASSGRATGQGSQANTEAFF. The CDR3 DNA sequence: TGTGCCAGTAGTGGGAGAGCCACTGGACAGGGTTCGCAGGCGAACACTGAAGCTTTCTTT.